These 9 T cell receptor beta chains came from one sample sequenced in a study of beta chain features in type 1 diabetes (dated 2018 in TCRdb). Overall study results and their limits: In all four CD4+ subsets, TCRB CDR3 length was moderately but significantly shorter in type 1 diabetes patients.

Their recognized antigens are unknown. Libraries were made using the immunoSEQ multiplex PCR assay. The entire isolated RNA was reverse transcribed using the High Capacity cDNA Reverse Transcription Kit, and thus expressed TCRB transcripts were sequenced. Here the immuneACCESS table is served through TCRdb, limited to in-frame sequences with V and J called. Missing clones are a known gap in these copies; in checked studies unresolved V genes cover under half, and the rest lacks a known reason. The sample contains 300,000 to 400,000 clones, 9.3% of them found a single time. The ten largest make up roughly 1% of the sample. What was sequenced was central memory CD4+ T cells from blood. These receptors all come from a man aged 25 to 40 with type 1 diabetes.

This clone was recorded a few times. V gene TRBV4-3 combines with J gene TRBJ2-7; the D is unclear. Trimming removed 0 bases at V and 3 bases at J, with 9 bases between. This CDR3 contains 14 residues. CDR1 and CDR2 from the germline V gene are LGHNA and YSLEER. The CDR3 spells CASSQDRGGYEQYF. The CDR3, as DNA: TGCGCCAGCAGCCAAGATCGAGGCGGCTACGAGCAGTACTTC.

As to this clone: This may come from a read error, since a much larger clone is one base off. Other DNA variants within this sample encode the same CDR3. J is TRBJ2-7 and V is TRBV7-2; no reliable D call. Deletions cut 5 bases from V and 2 bases from J, with 4 bases between. Germline-derived CDR1 and CDR2 are SGHTA and FQGNSA. The CDR3 loop spans 11 amino acids. CDR3 protein: CASSLTYEQYF. Written as DNA, the CDR3 is TGTGCCAGCAGCCTCACCTACGAGCAGTACTTC.

The chain combines TRBV5-6 with TRBJ1-1, with D tentatively TRBD1 (6 bases). With 4 bases removed from V and 6 bases from J, the gap between germline ends came to 16 bases. CDR3 length: 14 residues. Germline V gene lookup returns CDR1 SGHDT and CDR2 YYEEEE. The CDR3 sequence: CASSPGAFNAEAFF. The CDR3, as DNA: TGTGCCAGCAGCCCAGGGGCCTTTAATGCTGAAGCTTTCTTT.

This chain links TRBV2 with TRBJ2-3, with TRBD2 identical over 12 bases. The CDR3 length is 16 residues. Unmatched junction bases numbered 7, after V lost 8 bases and J lost 1 base. Germline CDR1 reads SNHLY; CDR2 reads FYNNEI. CDR3 in DNA: TGTGCCAGCCGTCTCCGACTAGCGGGGGGCACAGATACGCAGTATTTT. Translating gives CASRLRLAGGTDTQYF.

The genes are TRBV19 and TRBJ1-2; D not certain. Germline assignment: CDR1 LNHDA and CDR2 SQIVND (reference sequence). The CDR3 covers 17 residues. V was trimmed by 1 base and J by 0 bases, leaving 15 bases between them. CDR3 sequence reads: CASSIALGPTPNYGYTF. The DNA of the CDR3 is TGTGCCAGTAGTATAGCCCTGGGCCCTACTCCTAACTATGGCTACACCTTC.

This clone has more than one count but fewer than ten. The V and J genes are TRBV6-5 and TRBJ1-1; D unresolved. V dropped 6 bases and J dropped 0 bases, with 14 bases sitting between them. The CDR3 spans 15 residues. Germline CDR1 is MNHEY and CDR2 is SVGAGI. In nucleotides, the CDR3 is TGTGCCAGCAGCGAGTACACGGATCTGAACACTGAAGCTTTCTTT. It translates to CASSEYTDLNTEAFF.

This clone was seen more than once but under ten times. This chain links TRBV13 with TRBJ2-7, with D perhaps matching TRBD1 (7 bases). The CDR3 totals 17 residues. The germline gives CDR1 PRHDT, CDR2 FYEKMQ (reference sequence). Trimming removed 5 bases from V and 0 bases from J, with 20 bases in between. The DNA for the CDR3 is TGTGCCAGCAGCCCTGGGGCAGGGCAGGGGGGCTCCTACGAGCAGTACTTC. Its translation: CASSPGAGQGGSYEQYF.

The rearrangement uses TRBV6-1 and TRBJ2-5, with D hard to call. Germline V gene lookup returns CDR1 MNHNS and CDR2 SASEGT. The length of the CDR3 is 12 residues. V was shortened by 6 bases and J by 2 bases, with 7 bases between the two germline ends. The CDR3 DNA reads TGTGCCAGCAGAGACCCACAAGAGACCCAGTACTTC. Its protein product is CASRDPQETQYF.

V and J are TRBV2 and TRBJ2-3; tentative D call: TRBD2 (5 bases). The V gene lost 8 bases and the J gene lost 2 bases, with 20 bases spanning the gap. The germline gives CDR1 SNHLY, CDR2 FYNNEI. The CDR3 spans 16 residues. CDR3 sequence reads: CASGRPTPPPTDTQYF. The CDR3, as DNA: TGTGCCAGCGGGAGACCGACTCCCCCCCCCACAGATACGCAGTATTTT.